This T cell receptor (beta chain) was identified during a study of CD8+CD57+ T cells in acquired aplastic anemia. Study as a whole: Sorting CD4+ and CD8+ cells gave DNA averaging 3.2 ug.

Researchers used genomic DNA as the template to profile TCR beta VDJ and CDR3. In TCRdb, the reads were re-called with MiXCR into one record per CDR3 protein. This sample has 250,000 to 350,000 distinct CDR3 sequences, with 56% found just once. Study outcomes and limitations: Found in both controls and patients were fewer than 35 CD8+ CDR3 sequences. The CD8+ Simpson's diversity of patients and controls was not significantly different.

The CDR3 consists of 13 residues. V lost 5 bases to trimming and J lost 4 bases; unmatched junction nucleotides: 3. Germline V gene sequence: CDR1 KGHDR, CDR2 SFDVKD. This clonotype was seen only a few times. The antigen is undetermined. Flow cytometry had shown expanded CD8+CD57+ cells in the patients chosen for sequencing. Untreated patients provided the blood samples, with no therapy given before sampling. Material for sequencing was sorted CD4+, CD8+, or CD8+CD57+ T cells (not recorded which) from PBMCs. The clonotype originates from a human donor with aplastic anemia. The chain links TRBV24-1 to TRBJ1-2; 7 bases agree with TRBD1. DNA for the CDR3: TGTGCCACCAGTGGAGGGACAGCCTATGGCTACACCTTC. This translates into CATSGGTAYGYTF.